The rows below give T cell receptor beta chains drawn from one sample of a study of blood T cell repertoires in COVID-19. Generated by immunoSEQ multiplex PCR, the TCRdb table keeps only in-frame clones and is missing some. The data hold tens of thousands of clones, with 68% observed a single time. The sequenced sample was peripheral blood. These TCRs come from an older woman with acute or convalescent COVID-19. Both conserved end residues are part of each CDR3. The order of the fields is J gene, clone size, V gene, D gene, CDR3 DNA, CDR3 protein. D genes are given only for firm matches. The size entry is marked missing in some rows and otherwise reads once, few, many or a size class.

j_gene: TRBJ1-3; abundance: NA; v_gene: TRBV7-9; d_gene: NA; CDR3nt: TGTGCCAGCAGCTTCACGGACATCTCTGGAAACACCATATATTTT; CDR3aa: CASSFTDISGNTIYF
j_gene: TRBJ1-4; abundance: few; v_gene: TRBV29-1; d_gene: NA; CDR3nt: TGCAGCGTCTCCCTCGGGGGGGCGCTTGGAGAAAAACTGTTTTTT; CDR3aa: CSVSLGGALGEKLFF
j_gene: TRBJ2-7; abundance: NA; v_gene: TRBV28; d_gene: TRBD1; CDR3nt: TGTGCCAGCAGTTCGGGACAGACCTACGAGCAGTACTTC; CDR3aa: CASSSGQTYEQYF
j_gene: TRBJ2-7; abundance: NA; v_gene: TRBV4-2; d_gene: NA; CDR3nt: TGTGCCAGCAGCCAAGATGCGGCCGGGAGCTCCTACGAGCAGTACTTC; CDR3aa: CASSQDAAGSSYEQYF
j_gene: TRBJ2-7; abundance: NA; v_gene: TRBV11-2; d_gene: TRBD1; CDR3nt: TGTGCCAGCAGCTTTAGGGGACAGGGGTTAAGCGAGCAGTACTTC; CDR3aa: CASSFRGQGLSEQYF
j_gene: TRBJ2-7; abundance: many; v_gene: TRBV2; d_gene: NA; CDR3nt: TGTGCCAGCAGGGGCTGGAAAGCCTACGAGCAGTACTTC; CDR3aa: CASRGWKAYEQYF
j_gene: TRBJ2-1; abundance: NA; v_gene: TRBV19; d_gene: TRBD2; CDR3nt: TGTGCCAGTAGTAAGGGTAGCGGGAGAATATGGAATGAGCAGTTCTTC; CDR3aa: CASSKGSGRIWNEQFF
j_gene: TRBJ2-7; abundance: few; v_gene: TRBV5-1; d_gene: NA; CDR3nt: TGCGCCAGCAGCTTGGGCCGGACAACTACCTACGAGCAGTACTTC; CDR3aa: CASSLGRTTTYEQYF
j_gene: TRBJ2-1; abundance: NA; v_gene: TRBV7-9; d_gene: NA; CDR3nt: TGTGCCAGCAGCCTGACTAACAATGAGCAGTTCTTC; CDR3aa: CASSLTNNEQFF
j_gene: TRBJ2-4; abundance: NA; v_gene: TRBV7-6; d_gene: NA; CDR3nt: TGTGCCAGCAGCTTAGGTTTGGGGAGTAAAACCAAAAACATTCAGTACTTC; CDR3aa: CASSLGLGSKTKNIQYF
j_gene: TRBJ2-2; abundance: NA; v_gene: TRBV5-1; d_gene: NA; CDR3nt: TGCGCCAGCAGCTTGGGACAGCTCACCGGGGAGCTGTTTTTT; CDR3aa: CASSLGQLTGELFF
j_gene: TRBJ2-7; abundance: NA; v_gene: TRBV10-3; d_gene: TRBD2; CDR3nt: TGTGCCATCAGTTCACTAGCGTCGCACGAGCAGTACTTC; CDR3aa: CAISSLASHEQYF
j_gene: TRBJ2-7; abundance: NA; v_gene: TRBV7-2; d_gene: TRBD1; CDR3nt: TGTGCCAGCAGCTTAGACGGGACAGGGGAAACTCGGGAGCAGTACTTC; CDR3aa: CASSLDGTGETREQYF
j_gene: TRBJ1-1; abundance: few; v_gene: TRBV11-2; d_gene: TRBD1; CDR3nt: TGTGCCAGCAGCTTCGGGACAGGGGTACGAGAAGCTTTCTTT; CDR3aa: CASSFGTGVREAFF
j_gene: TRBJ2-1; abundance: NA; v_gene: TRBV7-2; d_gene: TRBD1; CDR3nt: TGTGCCAGCAGCCAAAGGACAGGGCTTGATGGTGAGCAGTTCTTC; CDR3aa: CASSQRTGLDGEQFF
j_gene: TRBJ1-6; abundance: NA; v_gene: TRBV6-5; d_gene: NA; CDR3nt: TGTGCCAGCACCTCGGGACTGTCAGATTCACCCCTCCACTTT; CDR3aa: CASTSGLSDSPLHF
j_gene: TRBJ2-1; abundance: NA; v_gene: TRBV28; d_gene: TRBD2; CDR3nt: TGTGCCAGCCGGGAGGGCTTATACAATGAGCAGTTCTTC; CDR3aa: CASREGLYNEQFF
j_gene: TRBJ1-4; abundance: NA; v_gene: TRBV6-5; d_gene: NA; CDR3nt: TGTGCCAGCACCCCGGAGGGAAGGGAAAAACTGTTTTTT; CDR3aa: CASTPEGREKLFF
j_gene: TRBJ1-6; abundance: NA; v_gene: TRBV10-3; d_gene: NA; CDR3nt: TGTGCCATCAGTGAGGGACAGCGATACAGCTCCTATAATTCACCCCTCCACTTT; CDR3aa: CAISEGQRYSSYNSPLHF
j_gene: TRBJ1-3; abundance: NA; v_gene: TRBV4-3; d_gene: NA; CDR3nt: TGCGCCAGCAGCTCAGACAGTTCCTCTGGAAACACCATATATTTT; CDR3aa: CASSSDSSSGNTIYF
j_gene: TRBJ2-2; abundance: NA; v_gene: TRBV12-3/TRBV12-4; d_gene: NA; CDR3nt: TGTGCCAGCAGTCAAAAGACAGGCCGGGAGCTGTTTTTT; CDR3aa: CASSQKTGRELFF
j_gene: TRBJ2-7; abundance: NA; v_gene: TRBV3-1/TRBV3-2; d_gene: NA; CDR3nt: TGTGCCAGCAGCCGAACGGACAGATCCTACGAGCAGTACTTC; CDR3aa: CASSRTDRSYEQYF
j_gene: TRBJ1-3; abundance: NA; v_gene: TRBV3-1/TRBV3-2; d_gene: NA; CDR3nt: TGTGCCAGCAGCCAAGGGCCTGGAAACACCATATATTTT; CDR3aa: CASSQGPGNTIYF
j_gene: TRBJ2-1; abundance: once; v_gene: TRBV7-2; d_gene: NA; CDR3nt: TGTGCCAGCAGCTTAGCAAGGGAGTCTAATGAGCAGTTCTTC; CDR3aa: CASSLARESNEQFF
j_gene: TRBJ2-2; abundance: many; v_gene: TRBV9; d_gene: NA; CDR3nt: TGTGCCAGCAGCTCCCTCGGGGGGCCCCCGCTAGGGAGGGAGCTGTTTTTT; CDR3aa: CASSSLGGPPLGRELFF
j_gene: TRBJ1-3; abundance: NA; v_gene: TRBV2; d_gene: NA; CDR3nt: TGTGCCAGCAGCGAAACGGGGGGGGCCGGGGGAAACACCATATATTTT; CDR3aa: CASSETGGAGGNTIYF
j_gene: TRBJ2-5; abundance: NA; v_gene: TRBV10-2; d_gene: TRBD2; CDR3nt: TGCGCCAGCAGTGAGGAGCGGGAGGCTTACCAAGAGACCCAGTACTTC; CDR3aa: CASSEEREAYQETQYF